This passage covers 3 T cell receptor beta chains from one sample sequenced in a study of T cell responses to AZD1222 COVID-19 vaccine. TCRdb's table, derived via immunoSEQ multiplex PCR, lists solely in-frame clones and lacks some. The data hold about 140,000 clones, with 85% to 95% observed a single time. Sequences were derived from peripheral blood, sampled 28 days after the second AZD1222 dose. The source of these receptors is an adult who received the AZD1222 COVID-19 vaccine.

The genes are TRBV7-2 and TRBJ2-4; weak D call: TRBD1 (5 bases). V lost 3 bases and J 0 bases, leaving 12 bases between the germline ends. CDR3 length: 16 amino acids. From germline, CDR1 is SGHTA and CDR2 FQGNSA. The CDR3 DNA reads TGTGCCAGCAGCTTCCCGACAGCTCTAGCCAAAAACATTCAGTACTTC. Amino acids: CASSFPTALAKNIQYF. Filled out from reference TRBV7-2 and TRBJ2-4, the complete variable domain reads GAGVSQSPSNKVTEKGKDVELRCDPISGHTALYWYRQSLGQGLEFLIYFQGNSAPDKSGLPSDRFSAERTGGSVSTLTIQRTQQEDSAVYLCASSFPTALAKNIQYFGAGTRLSVL.

Only a few counts were recorded for this clone. V is TRBV5-1 and J is TRBJ1-2; weak D call: TRBD1 (5 bases). V lost 3 bases and J lost 5, with 17 bases in between. The CDR3 length is 15 residues. CDR1 SGHRS and CDR2 YFSETQ come from the germline V gene. The CDR3 region has the DNA TGCGCCAGCAGCTCCTCTCCAGGACAAGAGTATGGCTACACCTTC. Its protein is CASSSSPGQEYGYTF.

J is TRBJ1-1 and V is TRBV6-5; 7 bases agree with TRBD1. Germline assignment: CDR1 MNHEY and CDR2 SVGAGI. Unmatched junction bases numbered 10, after V lost 7 bases and J lost 8 bases. There are 13 residues in the CDR3. This CDR3 reads CASKPTGADEAFF. CDR3 coding DNA: TGTGCCAGCAAGCCTACAGGGGCAGACGAAGCTTTCTTT.